This T cell receptor (beta chain) came from a study of early T cells in non-severe SARS-CoV-2 infection. TCRdb reprocessed the 5' RACE reads via MiXCR and lists one record per CDR3 protein. The table includes about 50,000 distinct CDR3 sequences, approximately 15% detected once. This clonotype rates as medium-sized. Source: whole blood, taken at baseline. The TCR sequence derives from an adult who was a healthcare worker with PCR-confirmed SARS-CoV-2 infection or an uninfected control (not recorded which).

The CDR3 DNA is TGTGCCAGCATGATCGGGCTAGCGGGAGCCGGGGAGCTGTTTTTT. Protein: CASMIGLAGAGELFF. The rearrangement joins TRBV27 to TRBJ2-2; 10 bases line up with TRBD2. Germline loops: CDR1 MNHEY, CDR2 SMNVEV (reference sequence). This CDR3 contains 15 residues. The V segment lost 7 bases and the J segment 6 bases; nucleotides outside the gene matches: 8.